This entry concerns a single TCR beta chain. The CDR3 is 13 residues long. Germline V gene sequence: CDR1 WSHSY, CDR2 SAAADI. Trimming pared 0 bases from V and 4 bases from J, leaving 6 bases between. TCRdb re-analysed the 5' RACE reads in MiXCR, keeping a single row per CDR3 protein. This sample carries approximately 7,000 distinct CDR3 sequences, 73% of them seen once, and the ten largest clones take 4.5%. Treg sorting used a CD4+CD25+CD127-/low gate. The receptor comes from a female donor with breast cancer. The chain combines TRBV10-2 with TRBJ1-1; the D is unclear. Sequenced: tumor-infiltrating Tregs sorted from the breast tumor. This CDR3 is CASSESGGTEAFF. CDR3 nucleotides: TGCGCCAGCAGTGAGTCGGGCGGCACTGAAGCTTTCTTT.